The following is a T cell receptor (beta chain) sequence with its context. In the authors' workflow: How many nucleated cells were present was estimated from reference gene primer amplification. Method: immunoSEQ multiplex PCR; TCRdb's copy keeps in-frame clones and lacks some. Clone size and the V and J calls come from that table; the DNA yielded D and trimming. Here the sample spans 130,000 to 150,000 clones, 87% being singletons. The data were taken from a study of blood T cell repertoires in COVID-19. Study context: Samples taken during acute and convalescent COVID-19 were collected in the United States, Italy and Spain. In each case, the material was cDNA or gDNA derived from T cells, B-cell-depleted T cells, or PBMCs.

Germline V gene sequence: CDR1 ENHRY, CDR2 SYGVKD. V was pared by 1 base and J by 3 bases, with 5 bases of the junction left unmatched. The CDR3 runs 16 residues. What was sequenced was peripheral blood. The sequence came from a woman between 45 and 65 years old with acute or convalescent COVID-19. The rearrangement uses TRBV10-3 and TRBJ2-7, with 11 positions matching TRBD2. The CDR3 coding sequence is TGTGCCATCAGTGAGTATGCTGGACTAGCGGGCTACGAGCAGTACTTC. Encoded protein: CAISEYAGLAGYEQYF.